This TCR beta chain was identified in a study of monozygotic twins with inflammatory bowel disease. CDR1 and CDR2 from the germline V gene are SEHNR and FQNEAQ (reference sequence). The CDR3 is 11 residues long. TCRdb reanalyzed the 5' RACE reads, giving one entry per CDR3 protein sequence and no DNA. The sample shows approximately 380,000 distinct CDR3 sequences, and roughly 2.6% sits with its ten largest clones. The chain links TRBV7-9 to TRBJ2-7. Sequencing was carried out using blood. This TCR came from a human donor with ulcerative colitis or Crohn's disease, or a healthy co-twin of an affected twin (not recorded which). The chain's CDR3 is CASSPWDEQYF.